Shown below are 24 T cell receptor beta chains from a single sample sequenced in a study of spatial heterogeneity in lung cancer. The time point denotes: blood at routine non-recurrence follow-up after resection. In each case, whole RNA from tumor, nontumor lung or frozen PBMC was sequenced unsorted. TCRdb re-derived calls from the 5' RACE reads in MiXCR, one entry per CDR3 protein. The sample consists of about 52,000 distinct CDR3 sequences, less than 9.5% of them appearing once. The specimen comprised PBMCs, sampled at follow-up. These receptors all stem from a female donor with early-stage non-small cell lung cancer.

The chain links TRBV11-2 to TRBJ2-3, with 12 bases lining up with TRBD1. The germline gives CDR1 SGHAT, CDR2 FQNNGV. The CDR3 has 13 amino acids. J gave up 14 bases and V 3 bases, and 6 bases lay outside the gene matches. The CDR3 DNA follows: TGTGCCAGCAGCTTTCCCGGGACAGGGGGCCCGTATTTT. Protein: CASSFPGTGGPYF.

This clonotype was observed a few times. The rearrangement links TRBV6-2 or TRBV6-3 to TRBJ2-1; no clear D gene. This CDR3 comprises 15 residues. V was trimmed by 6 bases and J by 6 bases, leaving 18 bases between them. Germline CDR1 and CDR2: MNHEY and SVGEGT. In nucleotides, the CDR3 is TGTGCCAGCAGCATCTGGACCCCATCAAGCAATGAGCAGTTCTTC. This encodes CASSIWTPSSNEQFF.

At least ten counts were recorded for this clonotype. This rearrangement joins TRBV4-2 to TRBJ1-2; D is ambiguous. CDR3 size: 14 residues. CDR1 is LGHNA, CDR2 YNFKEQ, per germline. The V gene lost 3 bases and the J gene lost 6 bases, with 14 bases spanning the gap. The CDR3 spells CASSHSLEVNGYTF. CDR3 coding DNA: TGTGCCAGCAGCCACAGCCTGGAAGTTAATGGCTACACCTTC.

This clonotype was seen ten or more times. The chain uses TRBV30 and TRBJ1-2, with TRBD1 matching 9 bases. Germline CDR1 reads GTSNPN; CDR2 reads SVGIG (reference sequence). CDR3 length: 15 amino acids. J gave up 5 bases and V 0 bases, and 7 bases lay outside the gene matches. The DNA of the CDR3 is TGTGCCTGGAGTGTGAGAGGGACAGGGTCGTATGGCTACACCTTC. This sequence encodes CAWSVRGTGSYGYTF.

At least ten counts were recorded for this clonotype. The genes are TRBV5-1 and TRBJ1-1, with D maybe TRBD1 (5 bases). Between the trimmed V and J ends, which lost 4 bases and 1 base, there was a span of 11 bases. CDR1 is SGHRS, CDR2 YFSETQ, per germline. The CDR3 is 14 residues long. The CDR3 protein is CASSKAGRNTEAFF. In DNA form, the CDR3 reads TGCGCCAGCAGCAAGGCAGGGAGGAACACTGAAGCTTTCTTT.

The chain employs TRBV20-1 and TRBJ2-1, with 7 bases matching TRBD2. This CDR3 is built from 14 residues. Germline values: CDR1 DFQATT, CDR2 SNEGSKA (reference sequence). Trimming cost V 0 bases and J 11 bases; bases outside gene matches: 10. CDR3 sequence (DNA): TGCAGTGCTAGAGAGACTAGCCTCCGCTTTAAGCAGTTCTTC. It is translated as CSARETSLRFKQFF.

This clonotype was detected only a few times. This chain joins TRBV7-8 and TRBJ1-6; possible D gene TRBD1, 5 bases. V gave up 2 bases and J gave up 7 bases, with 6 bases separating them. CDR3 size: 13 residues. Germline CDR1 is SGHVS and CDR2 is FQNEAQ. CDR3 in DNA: TGTGCCAGCAGCTTATCAGGGAATTCACCCCTCCACTTT. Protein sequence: CASSLSGNSPLHF.

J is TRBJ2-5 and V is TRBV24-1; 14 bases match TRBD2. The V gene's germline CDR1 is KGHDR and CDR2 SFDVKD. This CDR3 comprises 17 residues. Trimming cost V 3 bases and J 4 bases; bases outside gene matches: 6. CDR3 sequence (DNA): TGTGCCACCAGTGATCCTGGACTAGCGGGGGGTGTAGAGACCCAGTACTTC. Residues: CATSDPGLAGGVETQYF.

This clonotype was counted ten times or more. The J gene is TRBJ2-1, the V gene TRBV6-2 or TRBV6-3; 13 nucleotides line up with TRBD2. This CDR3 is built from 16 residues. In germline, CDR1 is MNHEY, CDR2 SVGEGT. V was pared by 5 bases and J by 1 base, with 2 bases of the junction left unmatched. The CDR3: CASSGLAGASYNEQFF. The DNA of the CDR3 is TGTGCCAGCAGTGGACTAGCGGGGGCATCCTACAATGAGCAGTTCTTC.

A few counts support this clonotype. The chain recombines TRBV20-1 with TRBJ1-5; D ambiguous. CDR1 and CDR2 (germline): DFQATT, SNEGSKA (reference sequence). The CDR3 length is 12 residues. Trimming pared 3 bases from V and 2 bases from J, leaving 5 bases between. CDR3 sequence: CSASTRNQPQHF. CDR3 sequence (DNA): TGCAGTGCTAGCACCCGCAATCAGCCCCAGCATTTT.

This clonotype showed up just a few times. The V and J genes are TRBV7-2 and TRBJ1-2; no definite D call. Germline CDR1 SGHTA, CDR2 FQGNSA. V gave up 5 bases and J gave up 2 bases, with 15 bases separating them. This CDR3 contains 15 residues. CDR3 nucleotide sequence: TGTGCCAGCAGCGCTCCGCTGACACCAAACTATGGCTACACCTTC. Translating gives CASSAPLTPNYGYTF.

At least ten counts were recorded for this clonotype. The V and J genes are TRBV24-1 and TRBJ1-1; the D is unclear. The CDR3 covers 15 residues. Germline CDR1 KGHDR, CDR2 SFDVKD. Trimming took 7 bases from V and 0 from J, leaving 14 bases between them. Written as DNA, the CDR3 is TGTGCCACCAGGGGGAAGGGCTTCATGAACACTGAAGCTTTCTTT. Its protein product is CATRGKGFMNTEAFF.

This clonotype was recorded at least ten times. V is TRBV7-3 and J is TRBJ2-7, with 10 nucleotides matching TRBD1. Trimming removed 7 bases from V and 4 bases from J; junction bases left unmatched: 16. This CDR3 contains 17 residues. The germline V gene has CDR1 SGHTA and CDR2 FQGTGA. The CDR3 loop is CASTRPGTGARNYEQYF. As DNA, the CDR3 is TGTGCCAGCACACGTCCCGGGACAGGGGCCCGAAATTACGAGCAGTACTTC.

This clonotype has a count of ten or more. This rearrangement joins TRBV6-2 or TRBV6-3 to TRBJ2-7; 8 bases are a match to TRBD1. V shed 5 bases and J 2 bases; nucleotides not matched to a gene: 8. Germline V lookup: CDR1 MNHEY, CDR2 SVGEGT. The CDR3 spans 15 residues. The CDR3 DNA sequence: TGTGCCAGCAGTGGGACCGGGACAGGAGCCTACGAGCAGTACTTC. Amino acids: CASSGTGTGAYEQYF.

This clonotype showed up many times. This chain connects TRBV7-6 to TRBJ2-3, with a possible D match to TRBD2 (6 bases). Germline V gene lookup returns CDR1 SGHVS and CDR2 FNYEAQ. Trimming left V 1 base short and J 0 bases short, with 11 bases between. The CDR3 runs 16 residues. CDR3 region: CASSLGTSLSTDTQYF. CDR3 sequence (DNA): TGTGCCAGCAGCTTAGGTACTAGCCTAAGCACAGATACGCAGTATTTT.

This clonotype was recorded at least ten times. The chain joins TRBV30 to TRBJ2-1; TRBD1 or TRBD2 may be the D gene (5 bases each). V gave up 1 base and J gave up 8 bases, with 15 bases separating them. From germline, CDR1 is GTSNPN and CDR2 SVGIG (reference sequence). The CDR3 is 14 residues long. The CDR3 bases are TGTGCCTGGAGTGCCGGGACGGCCCGGGATGAGCAGTTCTTC. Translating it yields CAWSAGTARDEQFF.

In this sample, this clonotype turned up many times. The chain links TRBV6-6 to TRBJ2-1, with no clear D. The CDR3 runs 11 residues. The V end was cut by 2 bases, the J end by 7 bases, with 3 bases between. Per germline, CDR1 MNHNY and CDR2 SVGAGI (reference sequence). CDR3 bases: TGTGCCAGCAGTTACAGAAATGAGCAGTTCTTC. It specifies CASSYRNEQFF.

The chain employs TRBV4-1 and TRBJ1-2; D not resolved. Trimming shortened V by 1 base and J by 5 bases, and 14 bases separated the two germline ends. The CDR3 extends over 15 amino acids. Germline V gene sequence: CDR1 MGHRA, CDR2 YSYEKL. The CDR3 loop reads CASSQGLRSGYGYTF. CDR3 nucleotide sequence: TGCGCCAGCAGCCAAGGATTACGGTCGGGGTATGGCTACACCTTC.

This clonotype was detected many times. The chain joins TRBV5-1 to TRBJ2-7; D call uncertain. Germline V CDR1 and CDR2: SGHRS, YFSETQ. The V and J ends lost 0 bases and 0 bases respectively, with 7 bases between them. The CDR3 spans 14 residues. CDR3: CASSLVAGSYEQYF. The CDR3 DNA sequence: TGCGCCAGCAGCTTGGTAGCAGGCTCCTACGAGCAGTACTTC.

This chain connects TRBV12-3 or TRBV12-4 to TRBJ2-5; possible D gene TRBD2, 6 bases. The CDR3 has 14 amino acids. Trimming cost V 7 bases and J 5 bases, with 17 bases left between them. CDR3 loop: CASTLGLGPETQYF. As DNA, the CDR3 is TGTGCCAGCACCTTGGGACTTGGCCCGGAGACCCAGTACTTC.

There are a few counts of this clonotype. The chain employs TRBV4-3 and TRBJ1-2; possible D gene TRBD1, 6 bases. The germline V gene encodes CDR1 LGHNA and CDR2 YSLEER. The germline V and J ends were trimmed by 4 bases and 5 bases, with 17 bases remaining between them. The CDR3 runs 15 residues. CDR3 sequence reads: CASSPKTGGGYGYTF. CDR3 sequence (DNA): TGCGCCAGCAGCCCGAAGACGGGGGGCGGGTATGGCTACACCTTC.

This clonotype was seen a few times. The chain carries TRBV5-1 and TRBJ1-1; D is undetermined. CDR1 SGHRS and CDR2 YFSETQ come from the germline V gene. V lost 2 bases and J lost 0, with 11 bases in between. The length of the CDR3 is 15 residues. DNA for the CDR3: TGCGCCAGCAGCTTAATTGGCAGATTGAACACTGAAGCTTTCTTT. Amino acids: CASSLIGRLNTEAFF.

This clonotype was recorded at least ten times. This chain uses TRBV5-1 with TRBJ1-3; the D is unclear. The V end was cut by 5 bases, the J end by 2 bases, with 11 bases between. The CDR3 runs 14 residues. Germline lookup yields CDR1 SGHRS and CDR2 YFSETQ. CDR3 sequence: CASRIAPPGNTIYF. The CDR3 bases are TGCGCCAGCAGGATAGCCCCACCTGGAAACACCATATATTTT.

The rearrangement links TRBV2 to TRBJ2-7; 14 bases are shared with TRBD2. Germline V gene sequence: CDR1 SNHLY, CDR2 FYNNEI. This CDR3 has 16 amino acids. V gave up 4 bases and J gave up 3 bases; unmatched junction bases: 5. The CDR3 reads CASSGTSGGPFYEQYF. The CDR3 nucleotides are TGTGCCAGCAGTGGGACTAGCGGGGGGCCGTTCTACGAGCAGTACTTC.